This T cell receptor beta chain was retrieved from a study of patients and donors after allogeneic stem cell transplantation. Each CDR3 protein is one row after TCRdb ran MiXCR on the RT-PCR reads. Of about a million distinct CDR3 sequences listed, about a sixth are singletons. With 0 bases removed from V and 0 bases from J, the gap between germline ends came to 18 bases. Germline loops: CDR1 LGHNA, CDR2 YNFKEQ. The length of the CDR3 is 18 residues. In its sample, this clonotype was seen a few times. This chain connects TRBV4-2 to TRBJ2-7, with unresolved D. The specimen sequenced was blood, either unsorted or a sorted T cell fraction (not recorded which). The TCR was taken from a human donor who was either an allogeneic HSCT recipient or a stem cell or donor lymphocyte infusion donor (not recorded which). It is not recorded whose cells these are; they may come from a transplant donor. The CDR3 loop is CASSQDDVRRSSSYEQYF. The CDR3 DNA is TGTGCCAGCAGCCAAGATGACGTGAGGAGATCGAGCTCCTACGAGCAGTACTTC.